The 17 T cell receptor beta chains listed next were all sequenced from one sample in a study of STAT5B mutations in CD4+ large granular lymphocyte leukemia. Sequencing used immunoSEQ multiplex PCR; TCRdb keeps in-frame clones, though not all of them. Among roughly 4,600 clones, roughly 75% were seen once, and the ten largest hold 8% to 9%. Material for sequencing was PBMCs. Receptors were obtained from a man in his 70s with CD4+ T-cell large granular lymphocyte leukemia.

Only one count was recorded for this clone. The CDR3 reads CASSVGTYGYTF. CDR3 nucleotide sequence: TGTGCCAGCAGCGTCGGGACATATGGCTACACCTTC. The V and J genes are TRBV7-9 and TRBJ1-2; tentative D call: TRBD1 (6 bases). V was cut by 5 bases and J by 5 bases, with 9 bases left in between. This CDR3 has 12 residues. Germline CDR1 reads SEHNR; CDR2 reads FQNEAQ (reference sequence).

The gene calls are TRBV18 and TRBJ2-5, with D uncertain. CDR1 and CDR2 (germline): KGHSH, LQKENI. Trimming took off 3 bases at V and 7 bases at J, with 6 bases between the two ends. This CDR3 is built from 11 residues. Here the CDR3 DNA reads TGTGCCAGCTCACCGTCGGGGACCCAGTACTTC. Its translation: CASSPSGTQYF.

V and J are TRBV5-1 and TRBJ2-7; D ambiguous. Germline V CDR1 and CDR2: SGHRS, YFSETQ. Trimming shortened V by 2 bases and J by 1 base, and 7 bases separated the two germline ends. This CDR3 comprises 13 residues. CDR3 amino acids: CASSFAASYEQYF. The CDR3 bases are TGCGCCAGCAGCTTCGCAGCATCCTACGAGCAGTACTTC.

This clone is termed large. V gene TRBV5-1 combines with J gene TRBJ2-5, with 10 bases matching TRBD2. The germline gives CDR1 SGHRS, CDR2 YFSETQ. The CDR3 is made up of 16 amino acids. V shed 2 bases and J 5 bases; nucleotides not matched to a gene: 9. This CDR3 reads CASSLNEAGGPETQYF. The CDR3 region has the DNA TGCGCCAGCAGCTTAAATGAAGCGGGAGGGCCGGAGACCCAGTACTTC. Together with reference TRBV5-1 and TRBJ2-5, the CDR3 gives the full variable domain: KAGVTQTPRYLIKTRGQQVTLSCSPISGHRSVSWYQQTPGQGLQFLFEYFSETQRNKGNFPGRFSGRQFSNSRSEMNVSTLELGDSALYLCASSLNEAGGPETQYFGPGTRLLVL.

In DNA form, the CDR3 reads TGCAGCGTTGAAGATGGAAATGGCTACACCTTC. This codes for CSVEDGNGYTF. The chain couples TRBV29-1 to TRBJ1-2, with D hard to call. CDR1 and CDR2 from the germline V gene are SQVTM and ANQGSEA. The CDR3 covers 11 residues. V lost 0 bases, J lost 6 bases, and 5 bases lay in between. The entire variable domain, with the rest obtained from reference TRBV29-1 and TRBJ1-2, is as follows: SAVISQKPSRDICQRGTSLTIQCQVDSQVTMMFWYRQQPGQSLTLIATANQGSEATYESGFVIDKFPISRPNLTFSTLTVSNMSPEDSSIYLCSVEDGNGYTFGSGTRLTVV.

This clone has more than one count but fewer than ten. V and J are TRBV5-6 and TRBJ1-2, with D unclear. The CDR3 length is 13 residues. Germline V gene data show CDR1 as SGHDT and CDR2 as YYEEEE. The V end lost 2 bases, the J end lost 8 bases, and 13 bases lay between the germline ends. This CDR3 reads CASSFRSLRGYTF. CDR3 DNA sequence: TGTGCCAGCAGCTTTAGGTCCCTGAGGGGCTACACCTTC. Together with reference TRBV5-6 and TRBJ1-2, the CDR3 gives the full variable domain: DAGVTQSPTHLIKTRGQQVTLRCSPKSGHDTVSWYQQALGQGPQFIFQYYEEEERQRGNFPDRFSGHQFPNYSSELNVNALLLGDSALYLCASSFRSLRGYTFGSGTRLTVV.

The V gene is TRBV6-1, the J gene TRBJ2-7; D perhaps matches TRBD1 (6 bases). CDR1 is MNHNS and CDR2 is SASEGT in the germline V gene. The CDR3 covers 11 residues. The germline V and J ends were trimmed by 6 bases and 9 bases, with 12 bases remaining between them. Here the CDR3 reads CASRTGLRQYF. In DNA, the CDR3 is TGTGCCAGCAGAACAGGGTTGAGGCAGTACTTC.

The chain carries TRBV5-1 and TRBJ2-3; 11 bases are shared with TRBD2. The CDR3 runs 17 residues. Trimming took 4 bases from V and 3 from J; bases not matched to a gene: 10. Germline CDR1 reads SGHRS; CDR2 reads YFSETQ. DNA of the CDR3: TGCGCCAGCAGCACCGTCTACGGGACTAGCGGAACAGATACGCAGTATTTT. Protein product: CASSTVYGTSGTDTQYF.

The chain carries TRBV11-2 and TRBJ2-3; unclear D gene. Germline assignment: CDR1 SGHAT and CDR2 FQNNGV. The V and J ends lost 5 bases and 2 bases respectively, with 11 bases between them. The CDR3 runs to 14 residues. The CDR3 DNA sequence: TGTGCCAGCAGCCTGAACCGGGCCACAGATACGCAGTATTTT. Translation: CASSLNRATDTQYF. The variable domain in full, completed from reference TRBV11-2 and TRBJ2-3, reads EAGVAQSPRYKIIEKRQSVAFWCNPISGHATLYWYQQILGQGPKLLIQFQNNGVVDDSQLPKDRFSAERLKGVDSTLKIQPAKLEDSAVYLCASSLNRATDTQYFGPGTRLTVL.

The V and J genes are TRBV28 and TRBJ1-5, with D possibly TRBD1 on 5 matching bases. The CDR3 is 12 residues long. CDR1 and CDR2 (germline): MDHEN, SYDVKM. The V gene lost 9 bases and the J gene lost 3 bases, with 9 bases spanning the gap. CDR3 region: CASQGPNQPQHF. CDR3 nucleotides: TGTGCCAGTCAGGGCCCCAATCAGCCCCAGCATTTT.

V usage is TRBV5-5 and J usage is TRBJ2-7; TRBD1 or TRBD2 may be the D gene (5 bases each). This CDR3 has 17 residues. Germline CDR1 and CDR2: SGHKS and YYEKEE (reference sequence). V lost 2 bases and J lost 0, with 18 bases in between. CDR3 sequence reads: CASSFEDTGRGSYEQYF. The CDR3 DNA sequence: TGTGCCAGCAGCTTTGAGGATACGGGACGAGGCTCCTACGAGCAGTACTTC.

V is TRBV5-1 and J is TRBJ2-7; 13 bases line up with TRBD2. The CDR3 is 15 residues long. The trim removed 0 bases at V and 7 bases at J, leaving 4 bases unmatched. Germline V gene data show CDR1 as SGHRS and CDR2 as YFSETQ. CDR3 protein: CASSLELAGGREQYF. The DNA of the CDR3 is TGCGCCAGCAGCTTGGAACTAGCGGGAGGGAGGGAGCAGTACTTC.

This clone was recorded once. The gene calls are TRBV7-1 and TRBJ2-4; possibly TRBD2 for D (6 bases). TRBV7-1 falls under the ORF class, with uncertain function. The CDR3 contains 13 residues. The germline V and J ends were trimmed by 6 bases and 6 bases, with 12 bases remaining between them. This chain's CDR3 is CASSLVGGNIQYF. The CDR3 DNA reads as TGTGCCAGCAGTTTAGTGGGGGGAAACATTCAGTACTTC.

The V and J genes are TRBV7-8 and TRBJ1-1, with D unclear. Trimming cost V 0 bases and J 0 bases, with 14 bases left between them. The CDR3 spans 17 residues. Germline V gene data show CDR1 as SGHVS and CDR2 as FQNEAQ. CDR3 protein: CASSLARIGRMNTEAFF. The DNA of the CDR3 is TGTGCCAGCAGCTTAGCCCGTATTGGACGGATGAACACTGAAGCTTTCTTT.

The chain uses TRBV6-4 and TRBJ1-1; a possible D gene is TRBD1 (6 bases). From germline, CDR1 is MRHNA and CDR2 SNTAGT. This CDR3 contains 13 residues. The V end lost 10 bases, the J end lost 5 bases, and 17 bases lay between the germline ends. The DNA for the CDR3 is TGTGCCACCGAGGGGGAAATTGAAACTGAAGCTTTCTTT. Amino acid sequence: CATEGEIETEAFF.

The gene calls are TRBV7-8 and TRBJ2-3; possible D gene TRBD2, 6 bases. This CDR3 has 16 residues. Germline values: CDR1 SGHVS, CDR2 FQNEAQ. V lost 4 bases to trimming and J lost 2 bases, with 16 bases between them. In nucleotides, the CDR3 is TGTGCCAGCAGCTCAAATCCGGGACTTGACACAGATACGCAGTATTTT. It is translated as CASSSNPGLDTDTQYF.

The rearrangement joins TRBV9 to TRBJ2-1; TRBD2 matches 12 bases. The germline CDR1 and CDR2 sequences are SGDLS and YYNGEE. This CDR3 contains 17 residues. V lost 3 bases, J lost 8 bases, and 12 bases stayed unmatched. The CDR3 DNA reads TGTGCCAGCAGCGCGACTAGCGGGAGCCATGGTGGGGATGAGCAGTTCTTC. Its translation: CASSATSGSHGGDEQFF.